The 21 T cell receptor beta chains below all came from one sample that was sequenced in a study of T cells of healthy individuals. TCRdb passed the 5' RACE reads through MiXCR, listing each CDR3 protein once. Of under 70,000 distinct CDR3 sequences listed, approximately 15% are singletons. Source of these receptors: a human donor in good health.

This clonotype was seen a few times. The V gene is TRBV29-1, the J gene TRBJ2-1; 11 positions match TRBD2. Trimming cost V 5 bases and J 9 bases; bases outside gene matches: 9. CDR1 is SQVTM, CDR2 ANQGSEA, per germline. The CDR3 has 14 residues. The CDR3 spells CSVRASGGRAEQFF. CDR3 DNA sequence: TGCAGCGTTAGGGCTAGCGGGGGGCGAGCTGAGCAGTTCTTC.

Ten or more counts support this clonotype. V usage is TRBV19 and J usage is TRBJ1-2; no clear D. Per germline, CDR1 LNHDA and CDR2 SQIVND (reference sequence). V lost 5 bases, J lost 6 bases, and 13 bases lay in between. There are 13 residues in the CDR3. For the CDR3, the DNA is TGTGCCAGTAGTCCTCAGGTGGAAGATGGCTACACCTTC. It codes for CASSPQVEDGYTF.

The chain links TRBV9 to TRBJ2-7; the match to TRBD1 covers 10 bases. There are 17 residues in the CDR3. Losses at the gene ends were 3 bases for V and 0 bases for J; bases not matched to a gene: 9. Germline CDR1 is SGDLS and CDR2 is YYNGEE. CDR3 sequence reads: CASSGDRGGAGSYEQYF. DNA of the CDR3: TGTGCCAGCAGCGGGGACAGGGGTGGGGCGGGCTCCTACGAGCAGTACTTC.

At least ten counts were recorded for this clonotype. The J gene is TRBJ1-5, the V gene TRBV15, with D uncertain. Germline assignment: CDR1 LNHNV and CDR2 YYDKDF (reference sequence). This CDR3 has 12 residues. V lost 5 bases and J 10 bases, leaving 12 bases between the germline ends. The CDR3: CATSPSFGPQHF. The CDR3 coding sequence is TGTGCCACCAGCCCCTCCTTTGGCCCCCAGCATTTT.

On this clonotype itself: A much more abundant neighbour one base away suggests this may be a read error. J is TRBJ2-1 and V is TRBV11-2, with TRBD2 matching over 12 bases. Germline V gene sequence: CDR1 SGHAT, CDR2 FQNNGV. The CDR3 has 15 amino acids. In DNA, the CDR3 is TGTGTCAGCGCACTAGCGGGAGGATCCTACAATGAGCAGTTCTTC. It translates to CVSALAGGSYNEQFF.

The sample holds many counts of this clonotype. The chain combines TRBV3-1 with TRBJ1-1; TRBD1 might be the D (5 bases). This CDR3 region has 15 residues. The ends were cut back, 0 bases at V and 0 bases at J, with 8 bases in the middle. Germline V CDR1 and CDR2: LGHDT, YNNKEL (reference sequence). CDR3 DNA: TGTGCCAGCAGCCAAGAATTGGGGCTGAACACTGAAGCTTTCTTT. Its protein is CASSQELGLNTEAFF.

This clonotype was counted at least ten times. This sequence joins TRBV13 and TRBJ2-7, with 12 positions matching TRBD2. The CDR3 consists of 15 residues. Germline CDR1 PRHDT, CDR2 FYEKMQ (reference sequence). V was clipped by 0 bases and J by 4 bases; unmatched bases: 1. The DNA of the CDR3 is TGTGCCAGCAGCTTAGGGACTAGCGGGAGTTACGAGCAGTACTTC. It translates to CASSLGTSGSYEQYF. The variable domain in full, completed from reference TRBV13 and TRBJ2-7, reads AAGVIQSPRHLIKEKRETATLKCYPIPRHDTVYWYQQGPGQDPQFLISFYEKMQSDKGSIPDRFSAQQFSDYHSELNMSSLELGDSALYFCASSLGTSGSYEQYFGPGTRLTVT.

This clonotype was counted at least ten times. This chain uses TRBV7-9 with TRBJ1-1; D is undetermined. The CDR3 contains 13 residues. Germline CDR1 reads SEHNR; CDR2 reads FQNEAQ (reference sequence). V was trimmed by 2 bases and J by 1 base, leaving 5 bases between them. Written as DNA, the CDR3 is TGTGCCAGCAGCTTATGGGAGAACACTGAAGCTTTCTTT. Translation: CASSLWENTEAFF.

A few counts support this clonotype. The chain joins TRBV2 to TRBJ2-2, with 9 bases that match TRBD1. This CDR3 spans 15 amino acids. CDR1 SNHLY and CDR2 FYNNEI come from the germline V gene. V shed 5 bases, J shed 5 bases, and the junction held 6 bases outside the gene matches. CDR3 protein: CASSPGQGRTGELFF. The CDR3 DNA sequence: TGTGCCAGCAGTCCGGGACAGGGTCGAACCGGGGAGCTGTTTTTT.

This clonotype was detected only a few times. The chain combines TRBV20-1 with TRBJ2-3, with TRBD2 identical over 7 bases. The germline gives CDR1 DFQATT, CDR2 SNEGSKA (reference sequence). V dropped 0 bases and J dropped 6; count of bases not matched to a gene: 9. The CDR3 length is 15 residues. CDR3 in amino acids: CSAREFRLAGDTQYF. The CDR3 nucleotides are TGCAGTGCTAGAGAATTCCGACTAGCAGGGGATACGCAGTATTTT.

The sample holds many counts of this clonotype. V and J are TRBV7-8 and TRBJ2-3, with a weak D call TRBD1 (8 bases). With 5 bases removed from V and 2 bases from J, the gap between germline ends came to 17 bases. Germline CDR1 reads SGHVS; CDR2 reads FQNEAQ. This CDR3 is built from 16 residues. The CDR3 DNA is TGTGCCAGCAGCCAACAGGGGGGGCCGAACACAGATACGCAGTATTTT. It yields the protein CASSQQGGPNTDTQYF. The variable domain in full, completed from reference TRBV7-8 and TRBJ2-3, reads GAGVSQSPRYKVAKRGQDVALRCDPISGHVSLFWYQQALGQGPEFLTYFQNEAQLDKSGLPSDRFFAERPEGSVSTLKIQRTQQEDSAVYLCASSQQGGPNTDTQYFGPGTRLTVL.

CDR3 DNA sequence: TGCGCCAGCAGCCAAGATCCGGGGCTCACAGATACGCAGTATTTT. It codes for CASSQDPGLTDTQYF. The genes are TRBV4-3 and TRBJ2-3, with D perhaps being TRBD1 or TRBD2 (5 bases each). Germline CDR1 LGHNA, CDR2 YSLEER. The germline V and J ends were trimmed by 0 bases and 2 bases, with 9 bases remaining between them. The CDR3 length is 15 residues.

This clonotype has ten or more counts. V usage is TRBV20-1 and J usage is TRBJ2-7; D might be TRBD1 (5 bases). Germline-derived CDR1 and CDR2 are DFQATT and SNEGSKA (reference sequence). This CDR3 region has 13 residues. With 2 bases removed from V and 4 bases from J, the gap between germline ends came to 12 bases. The CDR3 spells CSARYGAMYEQYF. Written as DNA, the CDR3 is TGCAGTGCTAGATATGGGGCGATGTACGAGCAGTACTTC.

V usage is TRBV10-3 and J usage is TRBJ2-3, with TRBD2 matching 10 bases. CDR3 size: 18 residues. Germline assignment: CDR1 ENHRY and CDR2 SYGVKD. J lost 2 bases, V lost 4 bases, and 12 bases had no gene match. The CDR3 coding sequence is TGTGCCATCAGTGGTTCGAGACTAGCGGGTCCCCTCACAGATACGCAGTATTTT. Protein: CAISGSRLAGPLTDTQYF.

Notes on this clonotype: A much larger clone differs by one base, so this may be a read error. The chain is built from TRBV20-1 and TRBJ1-5, with 8 nucleotides matching TRBD1. Germline values: CDR1 DFQATT, CDR2 SNEGSKA (reference sequence). CDR3 length: 17 residues. CDR3 in amino acids: CGATPRPGTGGIQPQHF. The CDR3 DNA is TGCGGTGCTACGCCGCGGCCAGGGACAGGCGGTATTCAGCCCCAGCATTTT.

This clonotype was seen repeatedly, ten times or more. This chain uses TRBV4-2 with TRBJ1-5; 7 nucleotides line up with TRBD1. The CDR3 sequence is 16 residues long. CDR1 and CDR2 from the germline V gene are LGHNA and YNFKEQ. With V trimmed by 3 bases and J by 2 bases, 7 bases remained unmatched. The CDR3 sequence is CASSQVTTGRNQPQHF. The CDR3 DNA sequence: TGTGCCAGCAGCCAGGTTACGACAGGGCGCAATCAGCCCCAGCATTTT.

The sample holds many counts of this clonotype. This chain links TRBV5-1 with TRBJ2-3; the D gene is possibly TRBD2 (6 bases). The CDR3 is 15 amino acids. V lost 1 base, J lost 4 bases, and 13 bases lay in between. Germline V gives CDR1 SGHRS, CDR2 YFSETQ. The CDR3 DNA is TGCGCCAGCAGCTTGTCTCAGGGCGGGGCAGATACGCAGTATTTT. Protein: CASSLSQGGADTQYF.

This clonotype was observed at least ten times. The V call is TRBV5-1, the J call TRBJ2-3; TRBD1 agrees at 9 bases. This CDR3 comprises 17 residues. V was pared by 1 base and J by 2 bases, with 8 bases of the junction left unmatched. Germline CDR1 is SGHRS and CDR2 is YFSETQ. CDR3: CASSLHAGQGYTDTQYF. In nucleotides, the CDR3 is TGCGCCAGCAGCTTGCACGCCGGACAGGGGTACACAGATACGCAGTATTTT.

This clonotype was observed many times. J is TRBJ1-2 and V is TRBV20-1; D gene uncertain. Trimming removed 0 bases at V and 7 bases at J, with 15 bases between. Per the germline V gene, CDR1 is DFQATT and CDR2 is SNEGSKA (reference sequence). The CDR3 spans 14 residues. The CDR3 here is CSARDHRDVSGYTF. In DNA form, the CDR3 reads TGCAGTGCTAGAGATCACAGAGACGTTTCTGGCTACACCTTC.

This clonotype was observed at least ten times. The genes are TRBV13 and TRBJ2-1; the D gene is possibly TRBD1 (5 bases). Germline V lookup: CDR1 PRHDT, CDR2 FYEKMQ (reference sequence). This CDR3 contains 17 residues. The V end lost 0 bases, the J end lost 5 bases, and 17 bases lay between the germline ends. This chain's CDR3 is CASSLGSRVEGNNEQFF. Written as DNA, the CDR3 is TGTGCCAGCAGCTTAGGGTCCAGGGTAGAAGGAAACAATGAGCAGTTCTTC.

This clonotype was picked up a small number of times. The chain has TRBV6-5 and TRBJ2-7; the match to TRBD1 covers 7 bases. Germline CDR1 reads MNHEY; CDR2 reads SVGAGI. Trimming removed 4 bases from V and 6 bases from J; junction bases left unmatched: 3. The CDR3 length is 12 residues. CDR3 DNA: TGTGCCAGCAGTTCGACAGGGTCCGAGCAGTACTTC. This sequence encodes CASSSTGSEQYF.